This T cell receptor (beta chain) was sequenced in a study of regulatory T cells in long-lasting Graves disease (dated by TCRdb to the early 2020s). With regard to the full study: Persistent Graves' disease was defined as antithyroid drug treatment for over 5 years with persistently positive TSH receptor autoantibodies. Patients with persistent Graves' disease were compared with patients with newly diagnosed Graves' disease using TCR sequencing and RNA sequencing of peripheral blood. In the clinical cohort, patients with persistent Graves' disease had used antithyroid drugs for an average of roughly ten years. The study was conducted in China and was registered as a clinical trial. A total of 35 or so samples underwent TCR sequencing: around 13 from persistent and 20 from newly diagnosed Graves' disease patients. Summary of the overall study and its limitations: The authors acknowledged the small sample size as a limitation that may reduce accuracy. Because the primary lesion, thyroid tissue, could not be accessed, the study looked at peripheral blood alone. Persistent Graves' disease patients showed lower TCR Shannon entropy and fewer highly expanded clones than newly diagnosed patients, suggesting clonal expansion. Sequencing and analysis were restricted to the TCR beta chain. TRBV28, TRBJ1-2 and TRBJ2-5 were preferentially used in persistent disease, while TRBV20-1 and TRBJ2-1 were favored in newly diagnosed disease. Persistent patients shared more public clonotypes among themselves (2,741) than newly diagnosed patients did (about 1,000).

According to the study, the label for this sample's time point signals: persistent/refractory GD, antithyroid drugs over 5 years with positive TRAb. For both TCR sequencing and RNA sequencing, RNA was extracted from PBMCs in TRIzol. The diagnosis of Graves' disease followed American Thyroid Association guidelines. Patients were recruited from an endocrinology department in Xi'an, China. Each patient gave around 9.2 milliliters of peripheral blood, collected in an EDTA anticoagulant tube. Ficoll Paque Plus density gradient separation was used to isolate PBMCs, and no additional T cell sorting was done. RNA quality was checked with an Agilent 2100 Bioanalyzer and agarose gel, and concentration with a NanoDrop 2000. The CDR3 numbers 13 residues from cysteine through phenylalanine. CDR3 DNA is the only sequence kept; it has 39 bases, read in frame from the first base. V and J are trimmed by 6 bases and 2 bases, and the gene matches miss 4 bases of the junction. CDR1 SNHLY and CDR2 FYNNEI were looked up in the germline V gene.

This clonotype was seen at least ten times. Which antigen it targets is not known. No base quality information exists; no much larger clone differs at one position. Library creation used multiplex PCR. This sample was sequenced with an Illumina HiSeq 4000. CDR3 regions were amplified by Arm-PCR with iRepertoire HTBI primers to construct TCR beta libraries. Gel purification was performed on PCR products prior to sequencing. On the authors' methods: Gene usage analysis of CDR3 amino acid clonotypes relied on the approximately 60 TRBV and over 13 TRBJ segments identified across samples. COPE and FqMerger were used to merge the filtered high-quality paired reads into contigs. BLAST was used to align contigs to IMGT TRBV, TRBD and TRBJ reference genes, and CDR3 was defined according to IMGT. Any clonotype with a frequency above 0.1% was counted as a highly expanded clone. Shannon entropy served as the measure of repertoire diversity, while the Gini coefficient captured V-J evenness. Public clonotypes were defined as clonotypes shared by more than one individual. TCRdb reprocessed the public reads (quality trimming at Q25 with fastp, clone calling with MiXCR) and kept in-frame beta chains. Each CDR3 protein gets just one entry, which takes the most common genes and DNA from the rows behind it. These V and J calls are TCRdb output, not the study's own analysis. The table for this sample lists some 450,000 distinct CDR3 sequences; around 22% of them were counted only once. Approximately 28% of the sample goes to the ten largest clones.

The sequences come from peripheral blood mononuclear cells (PBMCs), collected when the disease was refractory, from a patient treated with antithyroid drugs. Rearrangement joined TRBV2 to TRBJ2-7; the junction holds 7 bases that match TRBD1. The clonotype was recovered from a female donor with Graves disease. The CDR3 has the sequence CASRPQGAYEQYF. The base sequence is TGTGCCAGCAGACCTCAGGGGGCCTACGAGCAGTACTTC.